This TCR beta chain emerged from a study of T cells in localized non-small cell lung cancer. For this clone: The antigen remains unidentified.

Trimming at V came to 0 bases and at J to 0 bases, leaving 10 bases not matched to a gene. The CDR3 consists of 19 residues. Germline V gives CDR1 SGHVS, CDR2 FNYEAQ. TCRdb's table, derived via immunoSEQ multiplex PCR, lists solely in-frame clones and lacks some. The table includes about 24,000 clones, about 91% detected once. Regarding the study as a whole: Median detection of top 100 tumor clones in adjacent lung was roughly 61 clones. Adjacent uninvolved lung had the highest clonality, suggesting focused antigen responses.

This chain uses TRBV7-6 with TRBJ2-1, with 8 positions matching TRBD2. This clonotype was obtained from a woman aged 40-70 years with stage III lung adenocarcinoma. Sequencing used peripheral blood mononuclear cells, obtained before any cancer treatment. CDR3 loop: CASSLAPSGSSPSYNEQFF. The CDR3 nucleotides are TGTGCCAGCAGCTTAGCACCCAGCGGGAGTTCCCCCTCCTACAATGAGCAGTTCTTC.